This T cell receptor beta chain was found in a study of blood T cell repertoires in COVID-19 (dated by TCRdb to 2019 to 2021). Study-level background: The collaborator samples originated in the United States, Italy and Spain and spanned the acute and convalescent phases of COVID-19. The prospective study material was composed of cDNA or gDNA derived from T cells, B-cell-depleted T cells, or PBMCs. Deeply sampled blood TCRbeta repertoires from subjects exposed to, actively infected with, or recovered from COVID-19 were included in the dataset. The repertoires were made available in a free public database intended to serve as a resource for research on the immune response to SARS-CoV-2. The samples were drawn from two sources: the first 160 participants of the ongoing ImmuneRACE study, and 1,200 or so subjects contributed by 6 global collaborators. The sample metadata nearly always contained a de-identified subject ID, COVID-19 status, age in years and sex. Where available, HLA class I and class II types were obtained from metadata supplied by the sample provider rather than from assay-based typing. The paper's findings and limits, for the study overall: Clinical and demographic metadata were provided uncurated, with the amount varying by source and participant.

TCRbeta CDR3 regions were amplified from genomic DNA using the immunoSEQ Assay, a bias-controlled multiplex PCR. The published analysis was carried out like this. The number of nucleated cells in each sample was estimated from the amplification of reference gene primers within the assay. To quantify the absolute abundance of each unique TCRbeta CDR3 rearrangement, sequence reads were collapsed and filtered. Productive Simpson clonality was computed per sample as the square root of Simpson's diversity index over productive rearrangements. The immuneACCESS repertoire file appears here via TCRdb, limited to in-frame rearrangements. These files lack a portion of the clones; in checked studies, under half of the deficit traces to unresolved V genes, and the cause of the others is not known. V and J calls and clone size are copied from that table; D and trimming were computed from the DNA. The sample contains about 83,000 clones, 86% of them found a single time. The leading ten clones occupy 22% of the sample.

There are 15 amino acids in the CDR3, from cysteine to phenylalanine inclusive. This entry keeps only the CDR3 DNA: 45 bases, framed from base 1. Looking up the germline V gene (reference sequence) yields CDR1 LNHNV and CDR2 YYDKDF. V is pared back by 0 bases and J by 1 base, with 9 bases lying between the germline termini. As concerns this clone: Its binding antigen is unknown. No base quality information exists; no much larger clone differs at one position.

Whole blood was collected in K2EDTA tubes by collaborating institutions according to the institutions' own protocols. For TCRbeta analysis, collaborators shipped samples as frozen whole blood, isolated PBMCs, or DNA extracted from either of those sample types. Sequenced sample: peripheral blood. Here the chain combines TRBV15 and TRBJ1-2, with the D gene uncertain. This TCR derives from a woman older than 75 in a cohort sampled during active or convalescent COVID-19. The CDR3 protein sequence reads: CATSRDRTVNYGYTF. In nucleotide form, the sequence is TGTGCCACCAGCAGAGACAGAACAGTTAACTATGGCTACACCTTC.